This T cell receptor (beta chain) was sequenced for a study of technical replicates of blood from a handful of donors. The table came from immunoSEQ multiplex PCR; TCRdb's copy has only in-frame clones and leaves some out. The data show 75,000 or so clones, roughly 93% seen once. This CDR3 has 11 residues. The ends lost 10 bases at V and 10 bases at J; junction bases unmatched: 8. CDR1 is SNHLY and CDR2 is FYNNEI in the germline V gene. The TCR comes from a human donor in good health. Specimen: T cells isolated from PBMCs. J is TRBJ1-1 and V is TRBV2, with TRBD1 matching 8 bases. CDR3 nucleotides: TGTGCCATTACTGGGACAGGTTTAGCTTTCTTT. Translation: CAITGTGLAFF.